This T cell receptor beta chain was observed in a study of PD-1 blockade in classical Hodgkin lymphoma. Study-level information: Administration of nivolumab to patients was at 3 mg/kg intravenously every 2 weeks.

Following autologous stem cell transplantation, relapse occurred in every patient, and exposure to brentuximab vedotin varied. TCRdb's copy holds only in-frame clones and misses some; the assay was immunoSEQ multiplex PCR. The repertoire includes about 97,000 clones, approximately 88% of them detected once, and 10% to 15% sits in the top ten. The V end lost 0 bases, the J end lost 3 bases, and 15 bases lay between the germline ends. Germline CDR1 reads SGHTA; CDR2 reads FQGNSA. This CDR3 has 16 residues. This clone was counted a few times. The source is a human donor with classical Hodgkin lymphoma. The chain combines TRBV7-2 with TRBJ2-7; no reliable D call. Sequencing was performed on peripheral blood mononuclear cells (PBMCs), taken at baseline. The CDR3 here is CASSLALRHSNYEQYF. In DNA form, the CDR3 reads TGTGCCAGCAGCTTAGCGCTCAGACACAGCAACTACGAGCAGTACTTC.